This T cell receptor (beta chain) was sequenced for a study of shared clonotypes between healthy human individuals (dated by TCRdb to 2019 to 2021). For the wider study: Three men and a couple of women, aged 18 to 49 years, made up the cohort. Different laboratories and diverse techniques were used to prepare libraries and sequence TCR repertoires, to increase sequencing depth and limit assay-specific biases. To estimate repertoire size and how much clonotype sharing occurs between individuals, the study deeply sequenced the blood TCR repertoires of about 5 healthy adults. For each donor, CD4 naive and CD4 memory were each given three plates, CD8 naive was given two plates, and CD8 memory was given one plate. Between about 0.94 and 10 billion PBMCs per donor were obtained by leukapheresis.

Using the deep immunoSEQ assay, multiplex PCR amplified TCR CDR3 regions from genomic DNA. For each cell subset, the extracted genomic DNA was distributed evenly across all wells of several immunoSEQ 96-well plates, and each plate served as one replicate. Each replicate PCR for sorted subsets received about 0.2 ug genomic DNA, equal to about 30,000 T cell genomes. The purified libraries were quantified using a Qubit 3.0 fluorometer, sized with a Bioanalyzer 2100, and then quantified again using the KAPA Library Quantification kit. Every immunoSEQ 96-well plate was sequenced on a dedicated single-read 150-cycle Illumina NextSeq 550 flow cell. From the authors' description of their analysis: Because the immunoSEQ output held only junctional sequences and lacked quality scores, the filtering could not match the filtering applied to full-length reads. To assign V/J genes and CDR3, sequences were annotated using PyIR, a Python wrapper for IgBLAST v1.9, with IMGT germline references. Reads were removed for weak V/J assignments (E-value above 1e-6), missing CDR3, stop codons, out-of-frame junctions, or ambiguous translated residues. V3J clonotypes were defined as sequences sharing an identical inferred V gene, J gene, and CDR3 amino acid sequence. Percentage overlap between repertoires was computed as shared unique clonotypes divided by the size of the smaller repertoire. Richness of each repertoire was evaluated using RTK rarefaction, the Chao1 estimator, and Recon v2.1 estimates of unobserved clonotypes. OLGA was used to compute generation probabilities for all TCRbeta clonotypes that the gDNA method yielded from a handful of donors. TCRdb holds this immuneACCESS table with in-frame rearrangements only. Some clones are missing; in checked studies, unresolved V genes explain under half, and the rest has no known cause. V, J and clone size are those of that table, while D and trimming were read from the DNA. In this sample the table shows over 2 million clones, approximately 95% of which occur a single time. Roughly 1% of the sample rests with the top ten.

The paper's findings and limits, for the study overall: Clonotypes shared by all four sorted-subset donors showed higher generation probabilities than non-shared clonotypes. Pairwise subsampling indicated that sequencing depth was expected to affect the degree of clonotype sharing among donors. Incomplete sequencing was indicated by rarefaction of sorted-subset datasets, despite the large sequencing depth. Estimated clonotype richness was generally larger for naive than for memory subsets. Because the study included a small number of donors, the genetic and exposure-history diversity represented was limited. Only blood was sampled, and tissue TCR repertoires likely differ from those in blood. About 5% of naive CD4, roughly 3.5% of naive CD8, around 2.3% of memory CD4, and 0.4% of memory CD8 clonotypes were shared across several donors.

The germline V gene gives CDR1 as SGHTS and CDR2 as YDEGEE. V loses 5 bases, J loses 3 bases, and the germline ends lie 18 bases apart. From its cysteine to its phenylalanine, the CDR3 spans 16 amino acids. Of the read, only the CDR3 DNA is kept; its 48 bases are in frame from base 1. On this clone: What antigen it recognizes has not been identified. No base qualities exist here, and no much larger clone lies one base off it.

CD8 naive samples were CD45RO-negative cells positively selected for CCR7, giving a CD45RA+CCR7+ population that excluded TemRA cells. Healthy HIV-negative adults with no recently reported acute infections or vaccinations were included as donors. Every donor was a Caucasian adult residing in Nashville, Tennessee, USA. After blood collection by leukapheresis, PBMCs were isolated using Ficoll-Histopaque density gradient centrifugation and then cryopreserved in the vapor phase of liquid nitrogen. Analytical flow cytometry was used to check the purity and quantity of every magnetically sorted T cell population. Each sorted fraction had its genomic DNA isolated and then quantified by UV absorbance on a Nanodrop 2000c.

Recombination joined TRBV5-8 with TRBJ2-1; the D gene is perhaps TRBD1 or TRBD2, as each covers 5 bases. The material sequenced was naive CD8+ T cells sorted from blood. According to the study, the label for this sample's cell subset or site signals: CD45RA+CCR7+. The TCR comes from a young man in good health. For the CDR3, the sequence is CASSKRPVGDYNEQFF. The DNA sequence reads TGTGCCAGCAGTAAGCGGCCGGTGGGGGACTACAATGAGCAGTTCTTC. The CDR3 plus the reference TRBV5-8 and TRBJ2-1 genes for the other parts give the full variable domain: EAGVTQSPTHLIKTRGQQATLRCSPISGHTSVYWYQQALGLGLQFLLWYDEGEERNRGNFPPRFSGRQFPNYSSELNVNALELEDSALYLCASSKRPVGDYNEQFFGPGTRLTVL.